The 31 T cell receptor beta chains reported below all come from one sample, sequenced in a study of shared clonotypes between healthy human individuals. This table comes from immunoSEQ multiplex PCR, and its TCRdb copy is limited to in-frame clones, with some not included. The repertoire has some 320,000 clones, roughly 84% of them found once; the top ten carry 16%. Input material: memory CD8+ T cells sorted from blood. Subset: CD45RO+ cells pooled with CCR7-negative TemRA cells. The source of these receptors is a man younger than 30 in good health.

The chain joins TRBV9 to TRBJ2-1; no firm D call. The germline V gene has CDR1 SGDLS and CDR2 YYNGEE. V gave up 0 bases and J gave up 10 bases, with 11 bases separating them. CDR3 length equals 13 residues. The CDR3 DNA sequence: TGTGCCAGCAGCGTAGGAGGCTCGAGAGAGCAGTTCTTC. Its protein product is CASSVGGSREQFF. Together with reference TRBV9 and TRBJ2-1, the CDR3 gives the full variable domain: DSGVTQTPKHLITATGQRVTLRCSPRSGDLSVYWYQQSLDQGLQFLIQYYNGEERAKGNILERFSAQQFPDLHSELNLSSLELGDSALYFCASSVGGSREQFFGPGTRLTVL.

CDR3 coding DNA: TGTGCCAGCAGTTACTCGGTACCAAGGGGTAATGAAAAACTGTTTTTT. It specifies CASSYSVPRGNEKLFF. This sequence joins TRBV6-5 and TRBJ1-4; D perhaps matches TRBD1 (5 bases). The CDR3 loop spans 16 amino acids. Germline values: CDR1 MNHEY, CDR2 SVGAGI. V was trimmed by 0 bases and J by 4 bases, leaving 12 bases between them.

The chain has TRBV7-9 and TRBJ1-4, with D possibly TRBD1 on 5 matching bases. In germline, CDR1 is SEHNR, CDR2 FQNEAQ (reference sequence). This CDR3 comprises 15 residues. V lost 6 bases and J 3 bases, leaving 14 bases between the germline ends. CDR3 amino acids: CASRKEGLPNEKLFF. The DNA of the CDR3 is TGTGCCAGCAGAAAGGAGGGGCTGCCTAATGAAAAACTGTTTTTT.

The chain links TRBV6-5 to TRBJ1-5; tentatively, D is TRBD1 (5 bases). The germline CDR1 and CDR2 sequences are MNHEY and SVGAGI. The CDR3 length is 14 residues. Trimming took off 4 bases at V and 4 bases at J, with 11 bases between the two ends. The CDR3 nucleotides are TGTGCCAGCAGTTGGGGAGGGGATAATCAGCCCCAGCATTTT. It encodes CASSWGGDNQPQHF.

This chain joins TRBV6-6 and TRBJ2-3, with D perhaps assigned TRBD1 or TRBD2 (5 bases each). The germline CDR1 and CDR2 sequences are MNHNY and SVGAGI (reference sequence). The CDR3 has 16 residues. Between the trimmed V and J ends, which lost 2 bases and 2 bases, there was a span of 14 bases. The CDR3 spells CASSYGDGGHTDTQYF. CDR3 coding DNA: TGTGCCAGCAGTTACGGGGACGGAGGCCACACAGATACGCAGTATTTT.

J is TRBJ2-5 and V is TRBV28; 9 bases line up with TRBD2. Germline CDR1 MDHEN, CDR2 SYDVKM. The CDR3 totals 17 residues. V was clipped by 2 bases and J by 1 base; unmatched bases: 8. The CDR3 region has the DNA TGTGCCAGCAGTTTAAGGCTAGCGGGGCCCATCCAAGAGACCCAGTACTTC. This codes for CASSLRLAGPIQETQYF.

This chain links TRBV30 with TRBJ2-3; the D gene could be TRBD1 or TRBD2 (5 bases each). V lost 3 bases and J 0 bases, leaving 19 bases between the germline ends. The CDR3 contains 17 residues. Germline CDR1 GTSNPN, CDR2 SVGIG (reference sequence). This CDR3 is CAWSGTWEVYSTDTQYF. In DNA form, the CDR3 reads TGTGCCTGGAGCGGGACCTGGGAAGTTTATAGCACAGATACGCAGTATTTT.

This clone was seen only once. The rearrangement uses TRBV15 and TRBJ1-1; 7 nucleotides agree with TRBD1. V lost 0 bases to trimming and J lost 5 bases; unmatched junction nucleotides: 6. The CDR3 length is 15 residues. Germline V gene sequence: CDR1 LNHNV, CDR2 YYDKDF (reference sequence). The CDR3 DNA reads as TGTGCCACCAGCAGAGATCGAGGCAGGGGGACTGAAGCTTTCTTT. Its protein is CATSRDRGRGTEAFF.

The rearrangement uses TRBV11-2 and TRBJ2-7; tentative D call: TRBD2 (6 bases). Germline V lookup: CDR1 SGHAT, CDR2 FQNNGV. This CDR3 contains 14 residues. Trimming cost V 6 bases and J 1 base, with 13 bases left between them. The CDR3 coding sequence is TGTGCCAGCAGTAAAGGGGACTGGTCCTACGAGCAGTACTTC. It yields the protein CASSKGDWSYEQYF.

This chain links TRBV5-4 with TRBJ1-2, with TRBD1 as a possible D gene (5 bases). Trimming cost V 1 base and J 2 bases, with 12 bases left between them. This CDR3 spans 15 amino acids. Germline V CDR1 and CDR2: SGHNT, YYREEE (reference sequence). The CDR3 nucleotides read TGTGCCAGCAGCTTGCCGGACAACCGGAACTATGGCTACACCTTC. It is translated as CASSLPDNRNYGYTF.

The chain couples TRBV4-1 to TRBJ1-2; D is uncertain. V was cut by 2 bases and J by 4 bases, with 11 bases left in between. CDR3 size: 14 residues. Germline V gene lookup returns CDR1 MGHRA and CDR2 YSYEKL. The CDR3 DNA sequence: TGCGCCAGCAGCCAACTGGCCGTAGGCTATGGCTACACCTTC. It yields the protein CASSQLAVGYGYTF.

This sequence joins TRBV27 and TRBJ2-1; 12 nucleotides agree with TRBD2. Looked up from germline, CDR1 is MNHEY and CDR2 is SMNVEV (reference sequence). The V gene end was trimmed by 6 bases and the J gene end by 8 bases; junction bases not matched to a gene: 14. The CDR3 has 17 residues. CDR3 region: CASSLELAGGPRYEQFF. CDR3 coding DNA: TGTGCCAGCAGCTTAGAGCTAGCGGGAGGGCCTAGGTATGAGCAGTTCTTC.

The V call is TRBV2, the J call TRBJ2-1; 10 nucleotides agree with TRBD1. Germline loops: CDR1 SNHLY, CDR2 FYNNEI. J was trimmed by 8 bases and V by 10 bases; bases with no gene match: 11. The length of the CDR3 is 14 residues. CDR3 in DNA: TGTGCCACGAAACCGGGACAGGGGAGGTATGAGCAGTTCTTC. It is translated as CATKPGQGRYEQFF.

The V gene is TRBV6-1, the J gene TRBJ2-7; D not resolved. Per germline, CDR1 MNHNS and CDR2 SASEGT. CDR3 length: 14 amino acids. Trimming left V 2 bases short and J 3 bases short, with 11 bases between. The CDR3 spells CASSESGFIYEQYF. CDR3 DNA sequence: TGTGCCAGCAGTGAATCTGGGTTTATCTACGAGCAGTACTTC.

This clone was found once. The rearrangement links TRBV11-3 to TRBJ2-1; 9 bases are shared with TRBD2. Germline CDR1 and CDR2: SGHNT and YENEEA. This CDR3 spans 15 amino acids. With V trimmed by 6 bases and J by 3 bases, 6 bases remained unmatched. CDR3 sequence (DNA): TGTGCCAGCAGTTATAGCGGGAGCCGCTACAATGAGCAGTTCTTC. This gives the protein CASSYSGSRYNEQFF.

The chain employs TRBV6-5 and TRBJ2-5, with D perhaps being TRBD1 or TRBD2 (5 bases each). Per germline, CDR1 MNHEY and CDR2 SVGAGI. The CDR3 contains 16 residues. Trimming left V 1 base short and J 0 bases short, with 12 bases between. CDR3 nucleotide sequence: TGTGCCAGCAGTTACTTTGATGGGGGAAACCAAGAGACCCAGTACTTC. This codes for CASSYFDGGNQETQYF.

The chain links TRBV7-9 to TRBJ1-4; TRBD1 might be the D (6 bases). The CDR3 has 14 amino acids. Between the trimmed V and J ends, which lost 2 bases and 8 bases, there was a span of 12 bases. Germline V gene data show CDR1 as SEHNR and CDR2 as FQNEAQ (reference sequence). In DNA form, the CDR3 reads TGTGCCAGCAGCTTAACAGGGCTTGAGGAAAAACTGTTTTTT. This gives the protein CASSLTGLEEKLFF.

This chain links TRBV13 with TRBJ2-1; the match to TRBD1 covers 10 bases. Per the germline V gene, CDR1 is PRHDT and CDR2 is FYEKMQ (reference sequence). V gave up 5 bases and J gave up 7 bases; unmatched junction bases: 5. The CDR3 runs to 14 residues. The CDR3 region is CASSPGQGLNEQFF. CDR3 coding DNA: TGTGCCAGCAGCCCGGGACAGGGGCTAAATGAGCAGTTCTTC.

The chain is built from TRBV13 and TRBJ2-3, with 12 nucleotides matching TRBD2. Looked up from germline, CDR1 is PRHDT and CDR2 is FYEKMQ (reference sequence). CDR3 size: 16 residues. J gave up 4 bases and V 5 bases, and 7 bases lay outside the gene matches. The CDR3 spells CASSLRLAGAPDTQYF. CDR3 nucleotides: TGTGCCAGCAGCCTTCGACTAGCGGGGGCACCAGATACGCAGTATTTT.

V and J are TRBV10-2 and TRBJ2-5; a possible D gene is TRBD2 (5 bases). V lost 9 bases to trimming and J lost 7 bases, with 18 bases between them. Germline CDR1 reads WSHSY; CDR2 reads SAAADI. The length of the CDR3 is 13 residues. Here the CDR3 reads CASRLTLEGTQYF. The CDR3 DNA reads as TGCGCCAGTCGACTGACTTTAGAGGGGACCCAGTACTTC.

This rearrangement joins TRBV9 to TRBJ1-6, with 8 positions matching TRBD1. The germline V gene has CDR1 SGDLS and CDR2 YYNGEE. V dropped 2 bases and J dropped 10; count of bases not matched to a gene: 5. The CDR3 contains 14 residues. The CDR3 reads CASSVGTGLSPLHF. In DNA, the CDR3 is TGTGCCAGCAGCGTTGGGACAGGCTTATCACCCCTCCACTTT.

This clone was seen only once. The genes are TRBV6-6 and TRBJ2-7, with D maybe TRBD1 (5 bases). The germline V gene has CDR1 MNHNY and CDR2 SVGAGI (reference sequence). The CDR3 has 14 residues. V lost 4 bases and J 3 bases, leaving 13 bases between the germline ends. CDR3 sequence: CASSSPTAFYEQYF. The CDR3, as DNA: TGTGCCAGCAGTTCGCCGACAGCTTTCTACGAGCAGTACTTC.

The J gene is TRBJ2-7, the V gene TRBV7-9; TRBD1 is a possible D gene (6 bases). The length of the CDR3 is 16 residues. Germline V gene sequence: CDR1 SEHNR, CDR2 FQNEAQ (reference sequence). V shed 0 bases and J shed 0 bases, with 12 bases lying between them. The CDR3 loop reads CASSLAGQFNSYEQYF. Here the CDR3 DNA reads TGTGCCAGCAGCTTAGCTGGACAGTTTAACTCCTACGAGCAGTACTTC.

This chain links TRBV29-1 with TRBJ2-1; D unclear. The germline V and J ends were trimmed by 5 bases and 9 bases, with 11 bases remaining between them. The CDR3 covers 11 residues. CDR1 and CDR2 (germline): SQVTM, ANQGSEA. Written as DNA, the CDR3 is TGCAGCGTTCCTGGCCTCGTTGAGCAGTTCTTC. Protein sequence: CSVPGLVEQFF.

Comments on this clone: Other DNA sequences from this sample encode an identical CDR3 as well. The chain is built from TRBV6-1 and TRBJ2-2; 8 nucleotides agree with TRBD1. The CDR3 has 14 residues. The trim removed 6 bases at V and 5 bases at J, leaving 5 bases unmatched. Germline CDR1 is MNHNS and CDR2 is SASEGT. The CDR3: CASSATGVTGELFF. The CDR3 nucleotides read TGTGCCAGCAGCGCGACAGGGGTAACCGGGGAGCTGTTTTTT.

This clone showed up just once. This chain links TRBV5-6 with TRBJ2-7; D might be TRBD2 (5 bases). There are 13 residues in the CDR3. Trimming took 1 base from V and 6 from J, leaving 11 bases between them. Germline V lookup: CDR1 SGHDT, CDR2 YYEEEE. The CDR3 is CASSLIAGTEQYF. The DNA for the CDR3 is TGTGCCAGCAGCTTGATTGCGGGTACCGAGCAGTACTTC.

The chain employs TRBV29-1 and TRBJ2-1; 11 bases fit TRBD2. Germline V CDR1 and CDR2: SQVTM, ANQGSEA. Trimming at V came to 6 bases and at J to 6 bases, leaving 10 bases not matched to a gene. The CDR3 contains 15 residues. CDR3: CSVVGLAGGLNEQFF. CDR3 in DNA: TGCAGCGTGGTTGGGTTAGCGGGGGGGCTCAATGAGCAGTTCTTC.

The chain carries TRBV5-1 and TRBJ2-6; 7 nucleotides line up with TRBD1. The V gene's germline CDR1 is SGHRS and CDR2 YFSETQ. The CDR3 has 20 residues. V gave up 5 bases and J gave up 0 bases; unmatched junction bases: 17. This CDR3 is CASREDRRLYQTSGANVLTF. CDR3 DNA: TGCGCCAGCAGAGAGGACAGGAGGCTTTACCAAACCTCTGGGGCCAACGTCCTGACTTTC.

This chain links TRBV5-1 with TRBJ2-7; 9 bases map to TRBD2. The CDR3 totals 16 residues. V lost 1 base, J lost 5 bases, and 10 bases stayed unmatched. Germline-derived CDR1 and CDR2 are SGHRS and YFSETQ. DNA of the CDR3: TGCGCCAGCAGCTTGATCGGACTAGCGTTGTCTGACGAGCAGTACTTC. Residues: CASSLIGLALSDEQYF. The whole variable domain, filled in from reference TRBV5-1 and TRBJ2-7, reads KAGVTQTPRYLIKTRGQQVTLSCSPISGHRSVSWYQQTPGQGLQFLFEYFSETQRNKGNFPGRFSGRQFSNSRSEMNVSTLELGDSALYLCASSLIGLALSDEQYFGPGTRLTVT.

This chain links TRBV7-2 with TRBJ2-2, with 11 bases lining up with TRBD2. Germline V gene lookup returns CDR1 SGHTA and CDR2 FQGNSA. This CDR3 comprises 15 residues. V dropped 4 bases and J dropped 6; count of bases not matched to a gene: 4. The CDR3 coding sequence is TGTGCCAGCAGCTCGACTAGCGGGACGGCCGGGGAGCTGTTTTTT. This sequence encodes CASSSTSGTAGELFF.

As regards this clone: This may come from a read error, since a much larger clone is one base off. This chain connects TRBV11-2 to TRBJ2-1; D is ambiguous. This CDR3 region has 11 residues. V lost 1 base to trimming and J lost 9 bases, with 4 bases between them. CDR1 is SGHAT, CDR2 FQNNGV, per germline. For the CDR3, the DNA is TGTGCCAGCAGCTTAGGGGCTGAGCAGTTCTTC. Translation: CASSLGAEQFF.